This entry features one T cell receptor (beta chain) sequence. Its antigen is not known. These data come from a study of post-analysis software for immune sequencing data. On the study more broadly: Relapsing-remitting, secondary progressive and progressive-relapsing forms made up the multiple sclerosis disease courses.

Unique-molecular-identifier-tagged TCR beta cDNA libraries were used. T cells, about 0.95 to 10 million of them, yielded 500,000 to 600,000 cDNA molecules. MiXCR was run by TCRdb on the PCR reads, yielding one entry per CDR3 protein. Among about 810,000 distinct CDR3 sequences, approximately 53% were seen once, and the ten largest hold around 4.5%. Trimming took 4 bases from V and 3 from J, leaving 15 bases between them. The CDR3 is 15 amino acids. Germline V lookup: CDR1 SGHAT, CDR2 FQNNGV. Study-level points and caveats: In patients, four to six TRBV segments were more frequent than in controls, with TRBV5-6, TRBV5-1 and TRBV20-1 among them. Controls had significantly higher normalized Chao1 diversity than multiple sclerosis patients.

The sequencing sample was made of blood. The genes are TRBV11-2 and TRBJ2-5; D not resolved. The sequence was obtained from a girl aged 5 to 17 with multiple sclerosis. The CDR3 spells CASSSIQSFEETQYF. For the CDR3, the DNA is TGTGCCAGCAGCTCCATCCAATCTTTCGAAGAGACCCAGTACTTC.